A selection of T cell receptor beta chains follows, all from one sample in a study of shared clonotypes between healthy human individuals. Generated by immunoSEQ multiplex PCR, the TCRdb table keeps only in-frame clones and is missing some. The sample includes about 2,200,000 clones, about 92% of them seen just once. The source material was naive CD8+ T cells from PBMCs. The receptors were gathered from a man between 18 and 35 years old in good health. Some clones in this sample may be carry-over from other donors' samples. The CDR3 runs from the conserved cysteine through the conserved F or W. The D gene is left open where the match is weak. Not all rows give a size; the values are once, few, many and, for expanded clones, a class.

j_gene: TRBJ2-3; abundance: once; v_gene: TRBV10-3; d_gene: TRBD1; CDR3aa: CAISEGARGLTDTQYF; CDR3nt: TGTGCCATCAGTGAGGGGGCCAGGGGGCTCACAGATACGCAGTATTTT
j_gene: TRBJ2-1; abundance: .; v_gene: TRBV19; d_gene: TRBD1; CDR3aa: CASRLQGSANEQFF; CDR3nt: TGTGCCAGTAGACTACAGGGGTCGGCCAATGAGCAGTTCTTC
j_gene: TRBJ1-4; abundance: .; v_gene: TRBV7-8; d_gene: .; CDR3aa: CASSSPGEGTNEKLFF; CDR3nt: TGTGCCAGCAGCTCCCCAGGGGAAGGGACTAATGAAAAACTGTTTTTT
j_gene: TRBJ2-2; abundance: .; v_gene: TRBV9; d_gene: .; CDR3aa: CASSVEGPVSGELFF; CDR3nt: TGTGCCAGCAGCGTAGAGGGGCCTGTGTCCGGGGAGCTGTTTTTT
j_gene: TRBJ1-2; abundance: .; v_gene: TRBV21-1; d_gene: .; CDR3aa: CASSKLTGDPSWYGYTF; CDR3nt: TGTGCCAGCAGCAAACTTACAGGGGACCCCTCGTGGTATGGCTACACCTTC
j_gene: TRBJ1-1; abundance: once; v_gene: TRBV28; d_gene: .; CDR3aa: CASSLSGAGTEAFF; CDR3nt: TGTGCCAGCAGTTTATCGGGGGCTGGCACTGAAGCTTTCTTT
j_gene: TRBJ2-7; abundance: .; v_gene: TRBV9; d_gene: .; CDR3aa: CASSAHELESYEQYF; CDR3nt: TGTGCCAGCAGCGCCCACGAACTAGAGTCCTACGAGCAGTACTTC
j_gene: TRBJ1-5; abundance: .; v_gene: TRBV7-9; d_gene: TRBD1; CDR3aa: CASSSGTGGQPQHF; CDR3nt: TGTGCCAGCAGTTCCGGGACAGGGGGTCAGCCCCAGCATTTT
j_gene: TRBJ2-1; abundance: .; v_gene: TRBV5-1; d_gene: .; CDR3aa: CASSLGSPNEQFF; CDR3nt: TGCGCCAGCAGCCTGGGTTCGCCGAATGAGCAGTTCTTC
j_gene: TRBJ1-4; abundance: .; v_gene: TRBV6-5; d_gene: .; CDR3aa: CASSYLGGATNEKLFF; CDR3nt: TGTGCCAGCAGTTACTTGGGAGGAGCAACTAATGAAAAACTGTTTTTT
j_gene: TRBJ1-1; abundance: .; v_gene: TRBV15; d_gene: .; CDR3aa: CATSRAPGTEAFF; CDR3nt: TGTGCCACCAGCAGAGCCCCGGGCACTGAAGCTTTCTTT
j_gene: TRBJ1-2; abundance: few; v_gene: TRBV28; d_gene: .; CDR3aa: CASSLHRESYGYTF; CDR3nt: TGTGCCAGCAGTCTCCACAGGGAGAGCTATGGCTACACCTTC
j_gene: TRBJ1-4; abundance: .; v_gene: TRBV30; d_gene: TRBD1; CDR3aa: CAWNLGTVEKLFF; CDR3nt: TGTGCCTGGAACTTAGGGACAGTTGAAAAACTGTTTTTT
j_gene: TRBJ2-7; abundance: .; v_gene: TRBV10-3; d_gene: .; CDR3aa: CAIGGGSPANEQYF; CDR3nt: TGTGCCATCGGTGGCGGCAGCCCAGCTAACGAGCAGTACTTC
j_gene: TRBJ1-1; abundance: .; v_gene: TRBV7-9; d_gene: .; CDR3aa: CASSRAGIEAFF; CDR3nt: TGTGCCAGCAGCAGAGCGGGCATAGAAGCTTTCTTT
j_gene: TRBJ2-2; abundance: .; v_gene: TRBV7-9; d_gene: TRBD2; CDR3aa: CASSLGERLAPLTGELFF; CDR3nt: TGTGCCAGCAGCTTAGGAGAAAGACTAGCGCCTCTTACCGGGGAGCTGTTTTTT
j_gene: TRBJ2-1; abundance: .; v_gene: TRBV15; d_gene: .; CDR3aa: CATSRNSVRNEQFF; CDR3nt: TGTGCCACCAGCAGAAACTCTGTTCGCAATGAGCAGTTCTTC
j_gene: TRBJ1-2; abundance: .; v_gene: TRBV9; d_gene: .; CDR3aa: CASSGTTVRVGYTF; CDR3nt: TGTGCCAGCAGCGGGACGACAGTACGGGTTGGCTACACCTTC
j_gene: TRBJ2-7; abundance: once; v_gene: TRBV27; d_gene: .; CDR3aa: CASHRRRESSYEQYF; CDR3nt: TGTGCCTCTCACCGCCGACGGGAGAGCTCTTACGAGCAGTACTTC
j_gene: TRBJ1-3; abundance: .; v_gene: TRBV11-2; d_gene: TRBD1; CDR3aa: CASSFDRERATIYF; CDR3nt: TGTGCCAGCAGCTTTGACAGGGAGAGGGCCACCATATATTTT
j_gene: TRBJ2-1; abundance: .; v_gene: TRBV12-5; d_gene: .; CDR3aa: CASGYTGYNEQFF; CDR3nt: TGTGCTAGTGGTTATACAGGGTACAATGAGCAGTTCTTC
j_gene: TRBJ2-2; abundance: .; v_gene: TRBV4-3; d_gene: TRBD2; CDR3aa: CASSQSFASGFNTGELFF; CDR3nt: TGCGCCAGCAGCCAGTCTTTCGCTAGCGGATTTAACACCGGGGAGCTGTTTTTT
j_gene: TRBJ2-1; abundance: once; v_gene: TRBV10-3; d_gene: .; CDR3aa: CAITSDSSYNEQFF; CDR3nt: TGTGCCATCACTAGCGACAGCTCCTACAATGAGCAGTTCTTC
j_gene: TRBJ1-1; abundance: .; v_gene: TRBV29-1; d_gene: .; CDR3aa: CSVREGGAEAFF; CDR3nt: TGCAGCGTACGAGAGGGGGGGGCTGAAGCTTTCTTT
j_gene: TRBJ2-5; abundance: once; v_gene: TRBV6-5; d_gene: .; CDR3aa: CASSTPRGRETQYF; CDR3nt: TGTGCCAGCAGTACCCCCCGGGGGCGAGAGACCCAGTACTTC
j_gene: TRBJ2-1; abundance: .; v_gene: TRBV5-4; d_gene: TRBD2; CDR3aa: CASSRTSGHLGEQFF; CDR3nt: TGTGCCAGCAGCAGGACTAGCGGACACTTAGGGGAGCAGTTCTTC
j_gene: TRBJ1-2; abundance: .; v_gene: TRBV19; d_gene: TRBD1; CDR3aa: CASSISSGQGFGGYTF; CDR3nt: TGTGCCAGTAGTATCTCCTCCGGACAGGGGTTCGGAGGCTACACCTTC
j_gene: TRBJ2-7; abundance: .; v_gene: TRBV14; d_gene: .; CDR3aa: CASSQSGSDEQYF; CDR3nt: TGTGCCAGCAGCCAATCCGGATCCGACGAGCAGTACTTC
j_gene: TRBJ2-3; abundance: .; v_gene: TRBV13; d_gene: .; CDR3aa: CASSGGVIAQYF; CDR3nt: TGTGCCAGCAGCGGAGGGGTGATAGCGCAGTATTTT
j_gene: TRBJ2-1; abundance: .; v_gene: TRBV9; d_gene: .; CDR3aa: CASSVASRVGEQFF; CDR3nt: TGTGCCAGCAGCGTAGCTTCCCGAGTCGGTGAGCAGTTCTTC
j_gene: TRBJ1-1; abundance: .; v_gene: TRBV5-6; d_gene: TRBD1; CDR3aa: CASSHPHHPRQGAYTEAFF; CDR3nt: TGTGCCAGCAGCCATCCTCACCATCCTAGACAGGGGGCCTATACTGAAGCTTTCTTT
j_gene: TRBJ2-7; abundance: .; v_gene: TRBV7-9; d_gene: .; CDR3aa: CASSLGVSRSYEQYF; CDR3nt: TGTGCCAGCAGCTTAGGTGTGTCTCGTTCCTACGAGCAGTACTTC
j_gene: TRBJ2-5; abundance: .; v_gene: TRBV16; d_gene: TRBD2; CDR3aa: CASSQSGGRQETQYF; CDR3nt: TGTGCCAGCAGCCAATCGGGCGGGAGACAAGAGACCCAGTACTTC
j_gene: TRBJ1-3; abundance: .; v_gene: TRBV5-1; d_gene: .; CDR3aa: CASSLGFGGNTIYF; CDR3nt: TGCGCCAGCAGCTTGGGTTTTGGTGGAAACACCATATATTTT
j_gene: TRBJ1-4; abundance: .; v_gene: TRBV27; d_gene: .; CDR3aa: CASSFLPATNEKLFF; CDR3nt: TGTGCCAGCAGTTTTCTCCCCGCCACTAATGAAAAACTGTTTTTT
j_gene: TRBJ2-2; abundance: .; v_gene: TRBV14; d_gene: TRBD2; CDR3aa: CASSQDVSGRATGELFF; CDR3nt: TGTGCCAGCAGCCAAGATGTTAGCGGGAGAGCCACCGGGGAGCTGTTTTTT
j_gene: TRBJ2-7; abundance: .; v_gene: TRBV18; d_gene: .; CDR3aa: CASSEGAGVEQYF; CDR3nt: TGTGCCAGCTCAGAAGGTGCAGGGGTCGAGCAGTACTTC
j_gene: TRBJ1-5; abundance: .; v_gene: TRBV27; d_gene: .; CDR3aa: CASSPLDSNQPQHF; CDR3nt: TGTGCCAGCAGTCCCCTGGACAGCAATCAGCCCCAGCATTTT
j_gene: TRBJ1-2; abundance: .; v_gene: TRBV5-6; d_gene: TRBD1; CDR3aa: CASSLDRGGYGYTF; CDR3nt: TGTGCCAGCAGCCTGGACAGGGGTGGCTATGGCTACACCTTC
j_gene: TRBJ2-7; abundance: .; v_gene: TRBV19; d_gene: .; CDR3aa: CASSRVPGDEQYF; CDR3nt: TGTGCCAGTAGTAGGGTCCCGGGGGACGAGCAGTACTTC
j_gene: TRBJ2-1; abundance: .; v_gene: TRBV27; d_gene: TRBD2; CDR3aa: CASSPTSANEQFF; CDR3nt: TGTGCCAGCAGCCCAACTAGCGCCAATGAGCAGTTCTTC
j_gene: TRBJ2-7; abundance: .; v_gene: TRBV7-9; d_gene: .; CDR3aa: CASSPPTVSSYEQYF; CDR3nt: TGTGCCAGCAGCCCACCGACGGTGAGCTCCTACGAGCAGTACTTC
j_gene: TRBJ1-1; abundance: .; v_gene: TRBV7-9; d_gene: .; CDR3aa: CASSPEAAMFTEAFF; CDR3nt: TGTGCCAGCAGTCCGGAAGCAGCCATGTTCACTGAAGCTTTCTTT
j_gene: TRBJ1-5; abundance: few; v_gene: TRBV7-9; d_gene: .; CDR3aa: CASSSGLQPQHF; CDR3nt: TGTGCCAGCAGCTCAGGGTTACAGCCCCAGCATTTT
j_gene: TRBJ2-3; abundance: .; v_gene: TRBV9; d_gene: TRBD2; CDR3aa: CASSALAGGSTDTQYF; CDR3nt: TGTGCCAGCAGCGCACTAGCGGGAGGTAGCACAGATACGCAGTATTTT
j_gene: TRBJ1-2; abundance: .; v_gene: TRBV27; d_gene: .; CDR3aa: CASSLRGLNYGYTF; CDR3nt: TGTGCCAGCAGTTTAAGAGGGCTAAACTATGGCTACACCTTC
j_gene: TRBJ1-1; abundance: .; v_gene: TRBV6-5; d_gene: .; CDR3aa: CASSSRGASEAFF; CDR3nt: TGTGCCAGCAGTTCCCGGGGTGCGTCTGAAGCTTTCTTT
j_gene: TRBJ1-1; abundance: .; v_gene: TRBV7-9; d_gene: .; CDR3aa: CASSLAPLQGSEAFF; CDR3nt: TGTGCCAGCAGCTTAGCCCCCTTACAGGGAAGTGAAGCTTTCTTT
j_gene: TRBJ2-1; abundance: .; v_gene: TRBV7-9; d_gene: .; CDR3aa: CASSLQGSHNYNEQFF; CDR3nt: TGTGCCAGCAGCTTACAGGGGTCTCACAACTACAATGAGCAGTTCTTC
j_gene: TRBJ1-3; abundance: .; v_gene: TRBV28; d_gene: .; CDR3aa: CACQDSGNTIYF; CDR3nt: TGTGCATGTCAGGACTCTGGAAACACCATATATTTT
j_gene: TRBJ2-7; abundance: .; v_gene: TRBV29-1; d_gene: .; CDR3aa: CSVEVVGFYEQYF; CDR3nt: TGCAGCGTTGAAGTCGTGGGATTCTACGAGCAGTACTTC
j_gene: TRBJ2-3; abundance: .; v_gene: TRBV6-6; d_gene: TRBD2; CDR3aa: CAGAGGRTDTQYF; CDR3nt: TGTGCCGGGGCGGGGGGACGCACAGATACGCAGTATTTT
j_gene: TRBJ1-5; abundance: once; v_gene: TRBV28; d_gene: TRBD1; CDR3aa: CASSPPGTGLNQPQHF; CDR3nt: TGTGCCAGCAGTCCCCCTGGGACAGGACTAAATCAGCCCCAGCATTTT